This T cell receptor beta chain was documented in a study of T cell changes during pregnancy in multiple sclerosis. Sequenced by immunoSEQ multiplex PCR; TCRdb stores in-frame clones only, minus some. The table includes around 78,000 clones, 91% detected once. The germline V gene has CDR1 SGHRS and CDR2 YFSETQ. The junction had 6 bases not matched to a gene; V was cut back by 4 bases and J by 2 bases. CDR3 length equals 14 residues. This chain joins TRBV5-1 and TRBJ2-7; 7 bases agree with TRBD1. The TCR originated in a female donor in good health, enrolled as a control in a pregnancy study. This specimen was peripheral blood, taken in the third trimester of pregnancy. Written as DNA, the CDR3 is TGCGCCAGCAGCCAAGGACAGGTCCCCTACGAGCAGTACTTC. Its protein product is CASSQGQVPYEQYF.